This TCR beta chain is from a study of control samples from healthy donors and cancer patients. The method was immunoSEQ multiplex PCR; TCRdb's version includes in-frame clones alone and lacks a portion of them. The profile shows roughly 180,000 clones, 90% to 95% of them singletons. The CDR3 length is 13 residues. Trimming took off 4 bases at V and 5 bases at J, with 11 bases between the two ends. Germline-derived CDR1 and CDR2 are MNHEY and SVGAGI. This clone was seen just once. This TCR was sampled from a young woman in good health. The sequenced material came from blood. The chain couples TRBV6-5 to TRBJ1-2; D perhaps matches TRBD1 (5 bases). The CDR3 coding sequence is TGTGCCAGCAGTTTCAGCAGGGAATATGGCTACACCTTC. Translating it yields CASSFSREYGYTF.